This T cell receptor beta chain stems from a study of shared clonotypes between healthy human individuals. Study observations and caveats: The naive CD4 repertoires of a handful of donors were compared, and roughly 5% of clonotypes were shared.

Naive CD8 isolation took CD45RO-negative cells positively selected for CCR7 and excluded terminally differentiated effector memory CD45RA+ cells. Note on this clone: Its specificity is unknown.

Template for every sorted-subset replicate PCR totaled about 200 ng DNA, some 30,000 T cell genomes. Clones were sequenced by immunoSEQ multiplex PCR, and TCRdb holds only the in-frame ones, with some missing. The table has some 600,000 clones, 95% to 96% seen once. This CDR3 has 13 amino acids. After removal of 7 bases from V and 6 bases from J, the junction contained 7 bases not matched to a gene. The germline V gene encodes CDR1 SQVTM and CDR2 ANQGSEA. The origin of this receptor is a woman aged 30 to 39 in good health. The sequencing sample was made of naive CD8+ T cells sorted from blood. This chain links TRBV29-1 with TRBJ2-1; TRBD2 matches 9 bases. Here the CDR3 DNA reads TGCAGCGCCTTTAGCGGGAGTAGCAATGAGCAGTTCTTC. Its protein is CSAFSGSSNEQFF.